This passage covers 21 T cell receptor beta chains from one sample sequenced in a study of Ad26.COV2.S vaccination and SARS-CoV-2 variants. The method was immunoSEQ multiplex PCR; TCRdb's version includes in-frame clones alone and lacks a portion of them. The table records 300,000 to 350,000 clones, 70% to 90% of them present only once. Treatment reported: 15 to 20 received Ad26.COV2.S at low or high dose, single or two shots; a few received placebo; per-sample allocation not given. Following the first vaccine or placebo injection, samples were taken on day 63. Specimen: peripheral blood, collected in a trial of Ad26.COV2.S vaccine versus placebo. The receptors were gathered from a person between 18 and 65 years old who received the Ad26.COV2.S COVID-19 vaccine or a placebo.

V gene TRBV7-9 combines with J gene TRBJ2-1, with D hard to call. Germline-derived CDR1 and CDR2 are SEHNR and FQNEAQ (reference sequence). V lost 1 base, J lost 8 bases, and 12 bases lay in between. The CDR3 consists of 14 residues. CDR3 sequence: CASSLESGIHEQFF. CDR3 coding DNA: TGTGCCAGCAGCTTAGAATCCGGAATACATGAGCAGTTCTTC. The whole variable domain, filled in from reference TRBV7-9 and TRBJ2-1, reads DTGVSQNPRHKITKRGQNVTFRCDPISEHNRLYWYRQTLGQGPEFLTYFQNEAQLEKSRLLSDRFSAERPKGSFSTLEIQRTEQGDSAMYLCASSLESGIHEQFFGPGTRLTVL.

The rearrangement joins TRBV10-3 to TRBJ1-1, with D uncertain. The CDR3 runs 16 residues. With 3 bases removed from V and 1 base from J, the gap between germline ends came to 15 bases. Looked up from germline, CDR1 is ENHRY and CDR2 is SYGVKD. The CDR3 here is CAISDWGGVRNTEAFF. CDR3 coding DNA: TGTGCCATCAGTGATTGGGGAGGAGTGCGGAACACTGAAGCTTTCTTT.

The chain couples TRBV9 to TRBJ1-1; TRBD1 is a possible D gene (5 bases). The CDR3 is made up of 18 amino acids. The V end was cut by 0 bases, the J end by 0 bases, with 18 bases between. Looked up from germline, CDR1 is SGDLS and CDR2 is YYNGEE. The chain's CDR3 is CASSVGGRVGSVNTEAFF. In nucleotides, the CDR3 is TGTGCCAGCAGCGTAGGGGGGAGAGTGGGGTCCGTGAACACTGAAGCTTTCTTT.

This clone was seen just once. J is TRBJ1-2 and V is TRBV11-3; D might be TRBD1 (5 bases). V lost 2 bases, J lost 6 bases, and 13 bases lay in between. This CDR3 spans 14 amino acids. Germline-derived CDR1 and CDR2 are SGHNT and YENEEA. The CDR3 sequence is CASSLRVTDHGYTF. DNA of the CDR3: TGTGCCAGCAGCTTAAGGGTGACAGATCATGGCTACACCTTC.

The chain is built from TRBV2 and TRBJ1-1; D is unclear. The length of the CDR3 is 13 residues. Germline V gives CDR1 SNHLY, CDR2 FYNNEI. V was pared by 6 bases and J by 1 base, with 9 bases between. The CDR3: CASRGLPNTEAFF. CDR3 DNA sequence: TGTGCCAGCAGGGGCCTGCCGAACACTGAAGCTTTCTTT.

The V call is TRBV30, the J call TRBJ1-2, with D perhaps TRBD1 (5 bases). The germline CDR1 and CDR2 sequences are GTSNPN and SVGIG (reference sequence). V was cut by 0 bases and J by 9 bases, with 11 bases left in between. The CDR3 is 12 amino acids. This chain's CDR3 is CAWSVARGSYTF. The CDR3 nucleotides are TGTGCCTGGAGTGTAGCCCGGGGGAGCTACACCTTC.

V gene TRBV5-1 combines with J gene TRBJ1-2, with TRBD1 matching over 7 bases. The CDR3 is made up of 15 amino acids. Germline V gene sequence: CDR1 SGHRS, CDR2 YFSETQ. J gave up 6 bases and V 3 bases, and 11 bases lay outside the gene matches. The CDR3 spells CASSSSGGPLHGYTF. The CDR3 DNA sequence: TGCGCCAGCAGCTCATCAGGGGGACCACTTCATGGCTACACCTTC.

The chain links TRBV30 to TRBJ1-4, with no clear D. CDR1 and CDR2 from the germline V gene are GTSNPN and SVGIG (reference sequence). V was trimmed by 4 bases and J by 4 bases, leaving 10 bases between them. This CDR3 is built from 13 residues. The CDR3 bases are TGTGCCTGGAACGGCAACCTTAATGAAAAACTGTTTTTT. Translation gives CAWNGNLNEKLFF.

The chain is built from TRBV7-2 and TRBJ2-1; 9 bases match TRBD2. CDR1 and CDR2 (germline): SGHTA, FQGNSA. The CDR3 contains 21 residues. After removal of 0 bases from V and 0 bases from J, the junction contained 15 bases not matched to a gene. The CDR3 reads CASSLAPASGVSPRSYNEQFF. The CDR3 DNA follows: TGTGCCAGCAGCTTAGCTCCGGCTAGCGGGGTATCACCTCGCTCCTACAATGAGCAGTTCTTC.

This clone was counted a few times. CDR3 DNA: TGTGCCAGCAGTCCACGGACAGGTTATGGCTACACCTTC. It encodes CASSPRTGYGYTF. V usage is TRBV27 and J usage is TRBJ1-2; 7 bases line up with TRBD1. CDR1 and CDR2 from the germline V gene are MNHEY and SMNVEV (reference sequence). The CDR3 loop spans 13 amino acids. V lost 5 bases, J lost 5 bases, and 5 bases stayed unmatched.

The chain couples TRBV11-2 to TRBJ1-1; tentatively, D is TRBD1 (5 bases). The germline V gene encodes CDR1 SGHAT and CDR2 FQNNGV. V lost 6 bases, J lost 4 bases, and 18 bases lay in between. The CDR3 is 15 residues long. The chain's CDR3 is CASRGAWGRLTEAFF. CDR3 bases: TGTGCCAGCAGAGGTGCTTGGGGACGCCTCACTGAAGCTTTCTTT.

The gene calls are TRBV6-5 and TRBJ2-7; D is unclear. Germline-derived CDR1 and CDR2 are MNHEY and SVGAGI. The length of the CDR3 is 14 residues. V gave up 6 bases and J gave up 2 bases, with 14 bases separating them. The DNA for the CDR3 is TGTGCCAGCAGAGATTCCGGTCGGCCCTACGAGCAGTACTTC. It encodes CASRDSGRPYEQYF.

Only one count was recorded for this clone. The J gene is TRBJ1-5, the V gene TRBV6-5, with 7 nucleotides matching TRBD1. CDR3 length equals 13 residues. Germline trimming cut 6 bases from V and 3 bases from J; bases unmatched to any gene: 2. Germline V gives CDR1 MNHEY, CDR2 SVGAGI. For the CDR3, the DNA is TGTGCCAGCAGGGACAGGCTCAATCAGCCCCAGCATTTT. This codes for CASRDRLNQPQHF.

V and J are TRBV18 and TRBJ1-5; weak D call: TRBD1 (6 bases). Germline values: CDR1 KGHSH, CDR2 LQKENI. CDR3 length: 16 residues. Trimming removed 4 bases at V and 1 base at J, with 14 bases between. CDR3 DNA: TGTGCCAGCTCACACTTACAGGGTGGGAGCAATCAGCCCCAGCATTTT. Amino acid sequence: CASSHLQGGSNQPQHF.

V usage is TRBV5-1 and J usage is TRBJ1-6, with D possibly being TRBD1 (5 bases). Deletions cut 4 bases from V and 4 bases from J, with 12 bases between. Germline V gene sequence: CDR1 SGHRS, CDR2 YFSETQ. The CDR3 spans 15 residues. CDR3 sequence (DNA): TGCGCCAGCAGCCCCGGGGGGAGTTATAATTCACCCCTCCACTTT. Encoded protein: CASSPGGSYNSPLHF.

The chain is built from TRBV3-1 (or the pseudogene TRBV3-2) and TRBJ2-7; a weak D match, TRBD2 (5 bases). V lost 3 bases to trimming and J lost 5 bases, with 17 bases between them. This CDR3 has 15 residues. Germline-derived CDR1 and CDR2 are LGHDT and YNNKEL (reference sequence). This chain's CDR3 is CASSQHSPGSDEQYF. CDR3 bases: TGTGCCAGCAGCCAGCACAGCCCGGGGAGCGACGAGCAGTACTTC.

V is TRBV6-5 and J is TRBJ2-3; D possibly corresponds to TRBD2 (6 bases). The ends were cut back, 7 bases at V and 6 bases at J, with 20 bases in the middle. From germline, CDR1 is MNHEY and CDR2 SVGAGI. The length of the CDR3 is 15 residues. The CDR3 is CASTLMVGGFDTQYF. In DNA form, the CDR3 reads TGTGCCAGCACCCTAATGGTGGGGGGTTTCGATACGCAGTATTTT.

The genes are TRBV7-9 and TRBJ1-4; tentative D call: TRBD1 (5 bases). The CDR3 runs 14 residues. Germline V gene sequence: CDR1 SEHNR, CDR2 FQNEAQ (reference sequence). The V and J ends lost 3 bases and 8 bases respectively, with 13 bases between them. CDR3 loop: CASSLGGDGEKLFF. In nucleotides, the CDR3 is TGTGCCAGCAGCTTGGGAGGGGACGGGGAAAAACTGTTTTTT.

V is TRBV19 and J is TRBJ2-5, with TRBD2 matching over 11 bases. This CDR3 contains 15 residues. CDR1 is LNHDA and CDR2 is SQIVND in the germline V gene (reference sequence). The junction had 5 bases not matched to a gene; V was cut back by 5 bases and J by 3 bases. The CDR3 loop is CASSGPGLAEETQYF. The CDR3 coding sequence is TGTGCCAGTAGTGGCCCGGGACTAGCGGAAGAGACCCAGTACTTC. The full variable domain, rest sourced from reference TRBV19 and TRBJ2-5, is DGGITQSPKYLFRKEGQNVTLSCEQNLNHDAMYWYRQDPGQGLRLIYYSQIVNDFQKGDIAEGYSVSREKKESFPLTVTSAQKNPTAFYLCASSGPGLAEETQYFGPGTRLLVL.

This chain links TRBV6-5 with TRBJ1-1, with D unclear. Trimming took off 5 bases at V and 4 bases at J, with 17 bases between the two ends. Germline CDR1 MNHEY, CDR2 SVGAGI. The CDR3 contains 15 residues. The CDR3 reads CASSRPSTVLTEAFF. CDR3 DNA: TGTGCCAGCAGTCGACCTTCAACAGTTCTCACTGAAGCTTTCTTT.

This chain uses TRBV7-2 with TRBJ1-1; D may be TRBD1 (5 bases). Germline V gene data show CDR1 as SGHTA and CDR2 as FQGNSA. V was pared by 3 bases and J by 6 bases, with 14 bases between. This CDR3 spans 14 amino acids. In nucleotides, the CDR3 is TGTGCCAGCAGCTTTTGGGGGGAGGTGTCTGAAGCTTTCTTT. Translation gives CASSFWGEVSEAFF.